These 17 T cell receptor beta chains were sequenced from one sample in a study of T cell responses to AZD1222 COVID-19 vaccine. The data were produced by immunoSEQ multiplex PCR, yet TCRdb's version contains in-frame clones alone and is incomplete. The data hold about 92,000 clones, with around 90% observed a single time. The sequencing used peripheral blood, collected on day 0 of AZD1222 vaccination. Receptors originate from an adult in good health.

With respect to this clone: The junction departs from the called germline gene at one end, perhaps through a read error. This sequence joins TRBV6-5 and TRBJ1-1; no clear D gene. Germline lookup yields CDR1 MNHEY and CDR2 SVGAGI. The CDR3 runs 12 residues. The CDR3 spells CASTRGNAEAFF. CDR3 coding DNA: TGTGCCAGCACCCGAGGGAACGCTGAAGCTTTCTTT.

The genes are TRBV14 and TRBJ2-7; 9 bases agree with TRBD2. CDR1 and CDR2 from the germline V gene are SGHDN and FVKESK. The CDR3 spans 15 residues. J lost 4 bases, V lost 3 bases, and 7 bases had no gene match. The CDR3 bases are TGTGCCAGCAGCCAGACAGGCGGGAGGGCTTACGAGCAGTACTTC. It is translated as CASSQTGGRAYEQYF.

CDR3 in DNA: TGTGCCAACCGTCCGGGGACCGCCGGGGGTGGCTACACCTTC. Translating gives CANRPGTAGGGYTF. This chain joins TRBV28 and TRBJ1-2; tentatively, D is TRBD1 (5 bases). Germline values: CDR1 MDHEN, CDR2 SYDVKM. V was cut by 10 bases and J by 7 bases, with 22 bases left in between. CDR3 length equals 14 residues.

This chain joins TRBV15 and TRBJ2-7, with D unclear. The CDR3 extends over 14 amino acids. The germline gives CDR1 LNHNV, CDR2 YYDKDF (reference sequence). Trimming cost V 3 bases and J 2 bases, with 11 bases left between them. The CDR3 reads CATSSSPGAYEQYF. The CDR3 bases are TGTGCCACCAGCAGTTCCCCCGGAGCCTACGAGCAGTACTTC.

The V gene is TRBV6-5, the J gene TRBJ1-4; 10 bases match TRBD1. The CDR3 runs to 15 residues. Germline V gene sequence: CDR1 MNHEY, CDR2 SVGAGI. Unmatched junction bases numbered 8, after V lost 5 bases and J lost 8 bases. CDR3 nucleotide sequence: TGTGCCAGCAGTAGGGGACAGGGGCCAAGGGAAAAACTGTTTTTT. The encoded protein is CASSRGQGPREKLFF.

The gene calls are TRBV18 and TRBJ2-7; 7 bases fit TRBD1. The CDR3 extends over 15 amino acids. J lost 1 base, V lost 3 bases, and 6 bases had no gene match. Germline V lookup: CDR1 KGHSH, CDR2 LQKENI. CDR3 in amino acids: CASSPGTVGSYEQYF. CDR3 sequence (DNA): TGTGCCAGCTCACCGGGGACAGTGGGGTCCTACGAGCAGTACTTC.

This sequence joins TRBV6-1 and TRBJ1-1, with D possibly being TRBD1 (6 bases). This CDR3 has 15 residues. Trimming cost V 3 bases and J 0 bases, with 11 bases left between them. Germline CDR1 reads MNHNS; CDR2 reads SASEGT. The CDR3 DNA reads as TGTGCCAGCAGTGATCGGGGGCGCATGAACACTGAAGCTTTCTTT. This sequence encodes CASSDRGRMNTEAFF.

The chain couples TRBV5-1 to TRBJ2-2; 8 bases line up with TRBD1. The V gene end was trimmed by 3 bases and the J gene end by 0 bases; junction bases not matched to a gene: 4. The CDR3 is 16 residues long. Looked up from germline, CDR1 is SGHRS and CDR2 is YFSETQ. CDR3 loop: CASSSRTGSNTGELFF. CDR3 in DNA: TGCGCCAGCAGCTCCCGGACAGGGTCGAACACCGGGGAGCTGTTTTTT.

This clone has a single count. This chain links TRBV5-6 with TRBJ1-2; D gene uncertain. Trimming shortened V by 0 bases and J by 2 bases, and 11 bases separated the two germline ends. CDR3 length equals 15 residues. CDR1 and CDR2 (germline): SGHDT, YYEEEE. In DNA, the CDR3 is TGTGCCAGCAGCTTGGATAGGAAAGCCAACTATGGCTACACCTTC. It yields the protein CASSLDRKANYGYTF.

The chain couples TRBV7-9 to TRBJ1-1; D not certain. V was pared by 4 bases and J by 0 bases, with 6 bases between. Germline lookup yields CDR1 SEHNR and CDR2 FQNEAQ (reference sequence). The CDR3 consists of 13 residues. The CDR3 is CASSSEMNTEAFF. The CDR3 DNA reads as TGTGCCAGCAGCTCGGAGATGAACACTGAAGCTTTCTTT.

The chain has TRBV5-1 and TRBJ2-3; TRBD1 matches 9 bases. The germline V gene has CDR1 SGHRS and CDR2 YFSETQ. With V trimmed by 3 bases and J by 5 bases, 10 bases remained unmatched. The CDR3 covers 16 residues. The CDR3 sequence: CASSSGTGRALDTQYF. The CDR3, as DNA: TGCGCCAGCAGCTCGGGGACAGGGAGGGCTTTAGATACGCAGTATTTT.

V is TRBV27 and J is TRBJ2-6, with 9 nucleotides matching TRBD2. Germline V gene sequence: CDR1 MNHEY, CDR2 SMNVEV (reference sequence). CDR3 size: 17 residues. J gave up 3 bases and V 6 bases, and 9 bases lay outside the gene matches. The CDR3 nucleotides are TGTGCCAGCAGAACTCTAGCGGGAACTGGTGGGGCCAACGTCCTGACTTTC. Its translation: CASRTLAGTGGANVLTF.

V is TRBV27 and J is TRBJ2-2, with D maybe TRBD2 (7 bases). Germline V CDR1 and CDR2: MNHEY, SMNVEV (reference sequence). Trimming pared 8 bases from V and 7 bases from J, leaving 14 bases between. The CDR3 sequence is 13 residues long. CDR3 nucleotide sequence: TGTGCCAGCGGGGGGGGGCTGGGCGGGGAGCTGTTTTTT. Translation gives CASGGGLGGELFF.

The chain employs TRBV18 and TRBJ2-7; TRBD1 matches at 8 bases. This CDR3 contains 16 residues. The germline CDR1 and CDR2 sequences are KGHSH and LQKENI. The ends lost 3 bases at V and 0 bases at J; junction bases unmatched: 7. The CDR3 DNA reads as TGTGCCAGCTCACCCTTGACCGGGACAGGCTCCTACGAGCAGTACTTC. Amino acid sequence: CASSPLTGTGSYEQYF. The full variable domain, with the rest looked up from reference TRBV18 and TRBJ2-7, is NAGVMQNPRHLVRRRGQEARLRCSPMKGHSHVYWYRQLPEEGLKFMVYLQKENIIDESGMPKERFSAEFPKEGPSILRIQQVVRGDSAAYFCASSPLTGTGSYEQYFGPGTRLTVT.

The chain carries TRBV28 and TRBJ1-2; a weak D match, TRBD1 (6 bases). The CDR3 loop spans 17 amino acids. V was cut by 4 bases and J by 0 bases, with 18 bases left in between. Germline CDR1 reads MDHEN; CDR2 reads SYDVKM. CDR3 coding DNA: TGTGCCAGCAGTTCCACCCAAGGACAGCTCCCTAACTATGGCTACACCTTC. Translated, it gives CASSSTQGQLPNYGYTF.

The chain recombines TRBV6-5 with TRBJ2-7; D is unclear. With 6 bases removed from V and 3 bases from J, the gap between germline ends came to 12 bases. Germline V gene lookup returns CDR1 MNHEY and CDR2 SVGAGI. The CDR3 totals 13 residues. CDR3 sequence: CASSLRIGYEQYF. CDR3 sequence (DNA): TGTGCCAGCAGCCTTCGGATCGGCTACGAGCAGTACTTC.

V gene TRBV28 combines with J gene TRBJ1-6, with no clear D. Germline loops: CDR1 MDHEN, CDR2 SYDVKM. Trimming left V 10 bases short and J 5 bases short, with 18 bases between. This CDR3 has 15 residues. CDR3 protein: CATLLGQVNNSPLHF. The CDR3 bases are TGTGCCACCTTACTTGGGCAGGTTAATAATTCACCCCTCCACTTT.